In its sample, the clone carrying this T cell receptor beta chain was seen once. The data belong to a study of cytomegalovirus exposure and HLA in healthy donors. This table comes from immunoSEQ multiplex PCR, and its TCRdb copy is limited to in-frame clones, with some not included. This sample has more than 120,000 clones, with roughly 90% found just once. The junction had 3 bases not matched to a gene; V was cut back by 3 bases and J by 2 bases. Germline V gene data show CDR1 as SGHVS and CDR2 as FQNEAQ. This CDR3 is 15 amino acids long. This clonotype originated in a man aged 18 to 30 in good health and CMV-seropositive. Sequencing used PBMCs. The chain employs TRBV7-8 and TRBJ1-5, with 8 bases lining up with TRBD1. The CDR3 is CASSFDRGGNQPQHF. The CDR3 nucleotides read TGTGCCAGCAGCTTTGACAGGGGTGGCAATCAGCCCCAGCATTTT.